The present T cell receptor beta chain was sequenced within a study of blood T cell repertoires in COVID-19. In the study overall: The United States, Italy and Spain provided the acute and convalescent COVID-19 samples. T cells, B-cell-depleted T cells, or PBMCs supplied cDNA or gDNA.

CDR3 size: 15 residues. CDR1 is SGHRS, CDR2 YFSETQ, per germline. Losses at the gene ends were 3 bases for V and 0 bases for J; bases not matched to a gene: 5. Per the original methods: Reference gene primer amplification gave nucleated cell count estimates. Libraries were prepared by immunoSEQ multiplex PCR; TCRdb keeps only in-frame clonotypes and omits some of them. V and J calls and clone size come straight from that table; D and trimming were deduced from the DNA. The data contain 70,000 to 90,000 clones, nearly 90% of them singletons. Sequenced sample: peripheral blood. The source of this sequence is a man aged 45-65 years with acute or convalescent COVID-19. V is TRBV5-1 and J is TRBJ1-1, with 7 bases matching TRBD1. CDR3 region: CASSSGTVMNTEAFF. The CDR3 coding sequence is TGCGCCAGCAGCTCGGGGACAGTTATGAACACTGAAGCTTTCTTT.